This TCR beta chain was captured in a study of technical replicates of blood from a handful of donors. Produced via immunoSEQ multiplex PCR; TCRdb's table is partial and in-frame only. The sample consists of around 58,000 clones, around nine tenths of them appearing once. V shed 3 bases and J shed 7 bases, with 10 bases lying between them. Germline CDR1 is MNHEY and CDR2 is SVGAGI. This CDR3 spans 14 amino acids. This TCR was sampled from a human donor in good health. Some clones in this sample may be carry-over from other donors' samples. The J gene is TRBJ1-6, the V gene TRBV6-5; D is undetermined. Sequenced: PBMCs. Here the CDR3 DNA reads TGTGCCAGCAGTTATAGAGCCTTCAATTCACCCCTCCACTTT. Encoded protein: CASSYRAFNSPLHF.